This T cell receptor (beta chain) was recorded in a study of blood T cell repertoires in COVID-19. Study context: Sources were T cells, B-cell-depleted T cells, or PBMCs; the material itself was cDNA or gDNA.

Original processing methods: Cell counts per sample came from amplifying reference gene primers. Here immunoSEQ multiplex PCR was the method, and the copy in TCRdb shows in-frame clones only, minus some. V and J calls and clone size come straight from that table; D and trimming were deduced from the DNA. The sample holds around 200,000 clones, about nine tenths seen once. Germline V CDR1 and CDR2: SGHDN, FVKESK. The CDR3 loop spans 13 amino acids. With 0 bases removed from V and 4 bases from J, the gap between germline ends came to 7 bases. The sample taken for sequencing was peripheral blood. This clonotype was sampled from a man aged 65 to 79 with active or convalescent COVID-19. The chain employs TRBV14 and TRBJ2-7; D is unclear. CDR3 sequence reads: CASSQDVEYEQYF. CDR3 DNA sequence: TGTGCCAGCAGCCAAGATGTAGAATACGAGCAGTACTTC.